Shown below are 17 T cell receptor beta chains from a single sample sequenced in a study of blood T cell repertoires in COVID-19. Assay: immunoSEQ multiplex PCR; the TCRdb copy retains only in-frame clones and omits some. The repertoire has roughly 330,000 clones, roughly 85% of them found once; the top ten carry 5.5% to 6%. Sequences were obtained from PBMCs or T cells enriched from blood (not recorded which). The source is a woman aged 25 to 39 who had recovered from COVID-19.

The chain employs TRBV6-5 and TRBJ2-7; D uncertain. V lost 8 bases, J lost 1 base, and 6 bases lay in between. From germline, CDR1 is MNHEY and CDR2 SVGAGI. This CDR3 spans 11 amino acids. CDR3 DNA sequence: TGTGCCAGCGGTAGTTCCTACGAGCAGTACTTC. Translated: CASGSSYEQYF.

The DNA of the CDR3 is TGTGCCAGTAGCGGACAGGGAACCAACTACGAGCAGTACTTC. It specifies CASSGQGTNYEQYF. The chain has TRBV19 and TRBJ2-7; TRBD1 aligns across 8 bases. V shed 6 bases, J shed 3 bases, and the junction held 7 bases outside the gene matches. Germline V gene lookup returns CDR1 LNHDA and CDR2 SQIVND (reference sequence). The CDR3 totals 14 residues. Full variable domain (missing parts from reference TRBV19 and TRBJ2-7): DGGITQSPKYLFRKEGQNVTLSCEQNLNHDAMYWYRQDPGQGLRLIYYSQIVNDFQKGDIAEGYSVSREKKESFPLTVTSAQKNPTAFYLCASSGQGTNYEQYFGPGTRLTVT.

This chain uses TRBV5-4 with TRBJ1-6; 7 nucleotides align to TRBD1. J gave up 8 bases and V 4 bases, and 15 bases lay outside the gene matches. Germline V CDR1 and CDR2: SGHNT, YYREEE (reference sequence). CDR3 length: 17 residues. As DNA, the CDR3 is TGTGCCAGCAGCCACGGGACAGCGCTCGCCTGGGATTCACCCCTCCACTTT. Its translation: CASSHGTALAWDSPLHF.

J is TRBJ1-2 and V is TRBV3-1 (or the pseudogene TRBV3-2), with a tentative D call TRBD1 (5 bases). Trimming stripped 1 base from V and 6 bases from J, with 9 bases between. The germline V gene has CDR1 LGHDT and CDR2 YNNKEL (reference sequence). The CDR3 sequence is 13 residues long. As DNA, the CDR3 is TGTGCCAGCAGCCAAGGTCCGGGGGATGGCTACACCTTC. Its translation: CASSQGPGDGYTF.

The chain employs TRBV4-3 and TRBJ2-3; D possibly corresponds to TRBD1 (5 bases). The CDR3 has 17 amino acids. Looked up from germline, CDR1 is LGHNA and CDR2 is YSLEER. V was trimmed by 0 bases and J by 2 bases, leaving 15 bases between them. The CDR3 coding sequence is TGCGCCAGCAGCCAAGATTGGCAGGGTGCCGACACAGATACGCAGTATTTT. It yields the protein CASSQDWQGADTDTQYF.

The V and J genes are TRBV21-1 and TRBJ2-3; the table calls TRBD2, which could not be checked here. TRBV21-1 is termed a pseudogene. CDR3 length: 17 amino acids. DNA for the CDR3: TGTGCCAGCAGCAAACTACTGCGGGGGGCCTCAACAGATACGCAGTATTTT. Translated: CASSKLLRGASTDTQYF.

The chain is built from TRBV29-1 and TRBJ1-1; tentatively, D is TRBD1 (5 bases). The germline V and J ends were trimmed by 2 bases and 4 bases, with 11 bases remaining between them. CDR3 length: 13 residues. Germline V gene sequence: CDR1 SQVTM, CDR2 ANQGSEA. The chain's CDR3 is CSVESNRGTEAFF. The CDR3 region has the DNA TGCAGCGTTGAATCGAATAGGGGCACTGAAGCTTTCTTT.

The J gene is TRBJ1-2, the V gene TRBV6-6; no definite D call. Trimming took 6 bases from V and 6 from J, leaving 14 bases between them. The CDR3 runs to 13 residues. Looked up from germline, CDR1 is MNHNY and CDR2 is SVGAGI (reference sequence). CDR3 nucleotide sequence: TGTGCCAGCAGCCCCCGGGTTACTGATGGCTACACCTTC. It codes for CASSPRVTDGYTF.

The chain links TRBV29-1 to TRBJ1-2, with D perhaps matching TRBD1 (5 bases). Per germline, CDR1 SQVTM and CDR2 ANQGSEA. This CDR3 has 12 amino acids. The V gene lost 3 bases and the J gene lost 3 bases, with 8 bases spanning the gap. The CDR3 DNA reads TGCAGCGTTGACGTGACAGACTATGGCTACACCTTC. Encoded protein: CSVDVTDYGYTF.

J is TRBJ1-5 and V is TRBV3-1 (or the pseudogene TRBV3-2); no clear D. Germline values: CDR1 LGHDT, CDR2 YNNKEL (reference sequence). CDR3 size: 15 residues. V was cut by 0 bases and J by 7 bases, with 13 bases left in between. CDR3 loop: CASSQDLVGGQPQHF. CDR3 nucleotides: TGTGCCAGCAGCCAAGATCTTGTAGGCGGACAGCCCCAGCATTTT.

The rearrangement joins TRBV5-1 to TRBJ2-2, with TRBD2 matching over 8 bases. This CDR3 is 13 amino acids long. The germline gives CDR1 SGHRS, CDR2 YFSETQ. Trimming removed 2 bases from V and 7 bases from J; junction bases left unmatched: 1. The CDR3 reads CASSFGTSGELFF. The CDR3, as DNA: TGCGCCAGCAGCTTTGGGACTAGCGGGGAGCTGTTTTTT.

Notes on this clone: Within the sample, other DNA sequences also encode this same CDR3. This chain connects TRBV29-1 to TRBJ1-1, with 7 nucleotides matching TRBD1. CDR1 SQVTM and CDR2 ANQGSEA come from the germline V gene. The J segment lost 11 bases and the V segment lost 4 bases, leaving 4 bases of the junction unmatched. This CDR3 region has 10 residues. The CDR3 spells CSVADRAAFF. CDR3 coding DNA: TGCAGCGTTGCTGACAGGGCGGCTTTCTTT.

This clone was seen a handful of times. At the DNA level, this CDR3 is encoded by other sequences in the same sample as well. The chain is built from TRBV27 and TRBJ2-7; the D gene is possibly TRBD1 (5 bases). The ends were cut back, 3 bases at V and 1 base at J, with 10 bases in the middle. Looked up from germline, CDR1 is MNHEY and CDR2 is SMNVEV (reference sequence). The CDR3 runs to 14 residues. As DNA, the CDR3 is TGTGCCAGCAGTTTCGGTACAGGTTCCTACGAGCAGTACTTC. Translating it yields CASSFGTGSYEQYF.

This chain uses TRBV2 with TRBJ2-1, with D perhaps matching TRBD2 (6 bases). CDR1 is SNHLY and CDR2 is FYNNEI in the germline V gene. V dropped 6 bases and J dropped 0 bases, with 15 bases sitting between them. CDR3 size: 16 residues. CDR3 residues: CASRGGLGSSYNEQFF. In DNA, the CDR3 is TGTGCCAGCAGGGGAGGACTGGGGAGCTCCTACAATGAGCAGTTCTTC.

As DNA, the CDR3 is TGCGCCAGCAGCCTTGGGGGGGGACTAGGGGCAGATACGCAGTATTTT. Its translation: CASSLGGGLGADTQYF. V gene TRBV4-3 combines with J gene TRBJ2-3; TRBD2 agrees at 8 bases. The CDR3 length is 16 residues. Germline CDR1 and CDR2: LGHNA and YSLEER. The ends lost 4 bases at V and 4 bases at J; junction bases unmatched: 10.

The chain uses TRBV5-4 and TRBJ1-2; perhaps TRBD1 as D (6 bases). The ends were cut back, 1 base at V and 0 bases at J, with 22 bases in the middle. This CDR3 region has 19 residues. Germline V gives CDR1 SGHNT, CDR2 YYREEE (reference sequence). The CDR3 protein is CASSLSPGTPILANYGYTF. CDR3 bases: TGTGCCAGCAGCTTGTCTCCTGGGACACCAATCCTAGCTAACTATGGCTACACCTTC.

The chain recombines TRBV15 with TRBJ2-3; 11 bases are shared with TRBD1. Per the germline V gene, CDR1 is LNHNV and CDR2 is YYDKDF (reference sequence). Unmatched junction bases numbered 9, after V lost 4 bases and J lost 6 bases. The CDR3 totals 16 residues. The CDR3 DNA reads TGTGCCACCAGCAAACGGACAGGGGGCGCGGGGGATACGCAGTATTTT. Translating gives CATSKRTGGAGDTQYF. Full variable domain (outside the CDR3, taken from reference TRBV15 and TRBJ2-3): DAMVIQNPRYQVTQFGKPVTLSCSQTLNHNVMYWYQQKSSQAPKLLFHYYDKDFNNEADTPDNFQSRRPNTSFCFLDIRSPGLGDTAMYLCATSKRTGGAGDTQYFGPGTRLTVL.